Listed here are 22 T cell receptor beta chains from one sample, sequenced in a study of cytomegalovirus exposure and HLA in healthy donors. The repertoire was sequenced with immunoSEQ multiplex PCR; TCRdb's copy has only in-frame clones and lacks some. The repertoire includes 95,000 to 120,000 clones, nearly 97% of them detected once, and roughly 0.7% sits in the top ten. Sequenced sample: PBMCs. Receptors originate from a woman aged 18-29 years in good health and CMV-seronegative.

This rearrangement joins TRBV30 to TRBJ1-3, with D possibly TRBD1 on 5 matching bases. In germline, CDR1 is GTSNPN, CDR2 SVGIG (reference sequence). The CDR3 consists of 12 residues. V lost 4 bases and J lost 4, with 8 bases in between. The CDR3: CAWKGSGNTIYF. Here the CDR3 DNA reads TGTGCCTGGAAGGGGTCCGGAAACACCATATATTTT.

The chain employs TRBV6-6 and TRBJ1-2; unclear D gene. Trimming removed 6 bases from V and 1 base from J, with 9 bases in between. This CDR3 is built from 13 residues. Germline loops: CDR1 MNHNY, CDR2 SVGAGI (reference sequence). DNA of the CDR3: TGTGCCAGCAGCCAGACACATAACTATGGCTACACCTTC. Translating it yields CASSQTHNYGYTF.

The chain links TRBV4-1 to TRBJ1-2, with D unclear. CDR3 size: 15 residues. Deletions cut 0 bases from V and 4 bases from J, with 12 bases between. The germline CDR1 and CDR2 sequences are MGHRA and YSYEKL. The CDR3 DNA reads as TGCGCCAGCAGCCAAGATGAGAGAGCCACCTATGGCTACACCTTC. Protein: CASSQDERATYGYTF.

The rearrangement links TRBV25-1 to TRBJ2-7; D may be TRBD1 (6 bases). Germline CDR1 reads MGHDK; CDR2 reads SYGVNS. Trimming took off 6 bases at V and 2 bases at J, with 14 bases between the two ends. This CDR3 is built from 14 residues. The DNA for the CDR3 is TGTGCCAGCAGCACCTTGGACAGAACCTACGAGCAGTACTTC. This encodes CASSTLDRTYEQYF.

In DNA form, the CDR3 reads TGTGCCAGCAGCTTGGGGACTAGCGGGGGGGCAGGCAGGGATACGCAGTATTTT. As protein: CASSLGTSGGAGRDTQYF. The chain uses TRBV7-2 and TRBJ2-3; 16 nucleotides match TRBD2. The CDR3 sequence is 18 residues long. The germline V gene encodes CDR1 SGHTA and CDR2 FQGNSA. The J segment lost 6 bases and the V segment lost 3 bases, leaving 9 bases of the junction unmatched.

The gene calls are TRBV6-5 and TRBJ1-5; TRBD1 matches 10 bases. Germline CDR1 and CDR2: MNHEY and SVGAGI. Unmatched junction bases numbered 5, after V lost 7 bases and J lost 5 bases. CDR3 length equals 14 residues. CDR3 sequence: CASTSGTGDQPQHF. CDR3 nucleotide sequence: TGTGCCAGCACCTCCGGGACAGGGGATCAGCCCCAGCATTTT.

The chain recombines TRBV7-2 with TRBJ2-5; tentatively, D is TRBD2 (5 bases). Deletions cut 1 base from V and 4 bases from J, with 16 bases between. The germline gives CDR1 SGHTA, CDR2 FQGNSA. This CDR3 is built from 16 residues. The CDR3 sequence: CASSLGPGGAPETQYF. CDR3 sequence (DNA): TGTGCCAGCAGCTTAGGGCCAGGAGGTGCCCCAGAGACCCAGTACTTC.

The chain links TRBV5-6 to TRBJ1-2; no clear D gene. Germline V CDR1 and CDR2: SGHDT, YYEEEE. This CDR3 is 15 amino acids long. The V and J ends lost 3 bases and 3 bases respectively, with 15 bases between them. The CDR3 DNA reads as TGTGCCAGCAGCTCACGGGGTTGGGGAGACTATGGCTACACCTTC. This sequence encodes CASSSRGWGDYGYTF.

This clone appeared once. CDR3 DNA: TGTGCCAGCAGCCCCGACAGGACCCCCTACGAGCAGTACTTC. This gives the protein CASSPDRTPYEQYF. The V gene is TRBV7-9, the J gene TRBJ2-7; a possible D gene is TRBD1 (6 bases). Germline CDR1 is SEHNR and CDR2 is FQNEAQ (reference sequence). There are 14 residues in the CDR3. V was trimmed by 5 bases and J by 2 bases, leaving 13 bases between them.

This clone was recorded only once. The gene calls are TRBV19 and TRBJ2-2; 8 nucleotides agree with TRBD1. Germline V gene data show CDR1 as LNHDA and CDR2 as SQIVND (reference sequence). Trimming at V came to 10 bases and at J to 3 bases, leaving 4 bases not matched to a gene. The CDR3 extends over 13 amino acids. For the CDR3, the DNA is TGTGCCACAAGGGACAGGCACACCGGGGAGCTGTTTTTT. Amino acid sequence: CATRDRHTGELFF.

V is TRBV6-1 and J is TRBJ2-5; D perhaps matches TRBD1 (5 bases). This CDR3 spans 15 amino acids. The V gene's germline CDR1 is MNHNS and CDR2 SASEGT. Trimming took 7 bases from V and 3 from J, leaving 18 bases between them. The CDR3 sequence: CASTLTRQTEETQYF. The CDR3 nucleotides read TGTGCCAGCACGTTGACCAGACAGACCGAAGAGACCCAGTACTTC.

V and J are TRBV6-6 and TRBJ1-5, with 10 bases fitting TRBD1. Unmatched junction bases numbered 3, after V lost 6 bases and J lost 4 bases. The CDR3 has 14 amino acids. Germline V CDR1 and CDR2: MNHNY, SVGAGI (reference sequence). The CDR3 protein is CASRGTGANQPQHF. The CDR3, as DNA: TGTGCCAGCAGAGGGACAGGGGCTAATCAGCCCCAGCATTTT.

This sequence joins TRBV10-3 and TRBJ2-3, with D tentatively TRBD1 (5 bases). The CDR3 spans 14 residues. V was pared by 6 bases and J by 0 bases, with 10 bases between. Germline V gene data show CDR1 as ENHRY and CDR2 as SYGVKD. The CDR3 is CAISQTESTDTQYF. The DNA for the CDR3 is TGTGCCATCAGCCAGACAGAGAGCACAGATACGCAGTATTTT.

This chain uses TRBV28 with TRBJ2-3; 7 positions agree with TRBD2. The CDR3 totals 15 residues. V dropped 7 bases and J dropped 5; count of bases not matched to a gene: 12. Per germline, CDR1 MDHEN and CDR2 SYDVKM. This chain's CDR3 is CASTFERGVRDTQYF. CDR3 DNA sequence: TGTGCCAGCACCTTCGAGCGGGGAGTACGAGATACGCAGTATTTT.

The V call is TRBV5-1, the J call TRBJ2-5, with D perhaps matching TRBD2 (6 bases). Germline V gene sequence: CDR1 SGHRS, CDR2 YFSETQ. This CDR3 has 14 residues. V was trimmed by 0 bases and J by 3 bases, leaving 9 bases between them. The CDR3 protein is CASSLGGGEETQYF. Written as DNA, the CDR3 is TGCGCCAGCAGCTTGGGCGGCGGGGAAGAGACCCAGTACTTC.

The chain recombines TRBV6-1 with TRBJ1-1; 8 bases agree with TRBD1. CDR1 is MNHNS, CDR2 SASEGT, per germline. The V gene end was trimmed by 3 bases and the J gene end by 4 bases; junction bases not matched to a gene: 16. The CDR3 covers 18 residues. The CDR3 sequence is CASSDRTIRTGSGTEAFF. Here the CDR3 DNA reads TGTGCCAGCAGTGACAGAACGATCAGGACAGGGTCGGGCACTGAAGCTTTCTTT.

This clone occurred once. This sequence joins TRBV2 and TRBJ2-2; 9 bases map to TRBD1. This CDR3 has 14 amino acids. Germline trimming cut 5 bases from V and 6 bases from J; bases unmatched to any gene: 4. Germline assignment: CDR1 SNHLY and CDR2 FYNNEI. In DNA, the CDR3 is TGTGCCAGCAGTTCCCGGGACAGGGCCGGGGAGCTGTTTTTT. This codes for CASSSRDRAGELFF.

The chain couples TRBV23-1 to TRBJ1-3; 7 bases fit TRBD1. TRBV23-1 is treated as an ORF (open reading frame) with a function not yet certain. Trimming cost V 10 bases and J 1 base; bases outside gene matches: 13. The CDR3 runs to 16 residues. CDR3 region: CANPSTGKTSGNTIYF. The CDR3 bases are TGCGCCAACCCATCGACAGGGAAAACGTCTGGAAACACCATATATTTT.

This clone was counted once. This chain connects TRBV19 to TRBJ2-7, with D unclear. Trimming removed 3 bases at V and 0 bases at J, with 12 bases between. Germline values: CDR1 LNHDA, CDR2 SQIVND (reference sequence). The CDR3 covers 15 residues. CDR3 nucleotide sequence: TGTGCCAGTAGTATCCGCGGTAGTCTCTCCTACGAGCAGTACTTC. Its protein product is CASSIRGSLSYEQYF.

V and J are TRBV6-5 and TRBJ1-1; TRBD1 might be the D (5 bases). V gave up 6 bases and J gave up 1 base, with 6 bases separating them. Germline V gives CDR1 MNHEY, CDR2 SVGAGI. The CDR3 is 12 residues long. The chain's CDR3 is CASRGRNTEAFF. The CDR3, as DNA: TGTGCCAGCAGGGGGCGGAACACTGAAGCTTTCTTT.

This sequence joins TRBV6-5 and TRBJ2-3; 7 bases line up with TRBD1. The CDR3 is made up of 15 amino acids. Germline V gene sequence: CDR1 MNHEY, CDR2 SVGAGI. V trimming: 2 bases; J trimming: 1 base; junction bases outside the gene matches: 3. The CDR3 loop reads CASSYRGPGTDTQYF. CDR3 nucleotide sequence: TGTGCCAGCAGTTACAGGGGGCCCGGCACAGATACGCAGTATTTT.

CDR3 loop: CASSTYEQYF. DNA of the CDR3: TGTGCCAGCAGTACCTACGAGCAGTACTTC. The chain couples TRBV21-1 to TRBJ2-7; the D segment call TRBD2 is taken from the table without a DNA check. TRBV21-1 counts as a pseudogene. The CDR3 is 10 amino acids.